The rows below give T cell receptor beta chains drawn from one sample of a study of blood T cell repertoires in COVID-19. TCRdb's table, derived via immunoSEQ multiplex PCR, lists solely in-frame clones and lacks some. Here the sample spans about 280,000 clones, approximately 85% being singletons. The sequenced sample was peripheral blood. Receptors were obtained from a woman in her sixties or seventies with acute or convalescent COVID-19. Each CDR3 is given with its conserved first and last residue. A D gene is named only where the DNA matches it firmly. Size values are once, few and many counts, or a class for expanded clones, and some rows have none.

d_call	v_call	clone_size	j_call	cdr3_nt	cdr3_aa
.	TRBV5-1	.	TRBJ1-1	TGCGCCAGCAGCTTGATAAACAGCCACACTGAAGCTTTCTTT	CASSLINSHTEAFF
.	TRBV21-1	.	TRBJ2-3	TGTGCCAGCAGCACCCCGGCGGGACTAGCGACCCATATTCATACGCAGTATTTT	CASSTPAGLATHIHTQYF
TRBD1	TRBV2	.	TRBJ1-2	TGTGCCGTATCCACCGGGACAGGGGCGACGATATATGGCTACACCTTC	CAVSTGTGATIYGYTF
.	TRBV29-1	.	TRBJ1-5	TGCAGCGTGAGCGACGGGACGGGGGGGAATCAGCCCCAGCATTTT	CSVSDGTGGNQPQHF
.	TRBV19	.	TRBJ2-3	TGTGCCAGTATGGGAAGGGGCCGTTCCTATACGCAGTATTTT	CASMGRGRSYTQYF
.	TRBV11-2	few	TRBJ1-1	TGTGCCAGCAGCTCACACAGGGTCATTGGAACTTTCTTT	CASSSHRVIGTFF
.	TRBV2	.	TRBJ1-1	TGTGCCAGCATTGGAACGGGCCTCGGGGACACTGAAGCTTTCTTT	CASIGTGLGDTEAFF
.	TRBV2	.	TRBJ1-1	TGTGCAGAGGGCCGCCCGAACACTGAAGCTTTCTTT	CAEGRPNTEAFF
TRBD2	TRBV10-3	few	TRBJ2-7	TGTGCCATCAGTCCCAGAGGACTAGCGGGAACAGGGGCAGGGTACGAGCAGTACTTC	CAISPRGLAGTGAGYEQYF
.	TRBV5-1	.	TRBJ1-5	TGCGCCAGCTCCCCGGGGGGGAGCAATCAGCCCCAGCATTTT	CASSPGGSNQPQHF
.	TRBV10-3	.	TRBJ2-7	TGTGCCATCAGTGAAGGAGACGAGCAGTACTTC	CAISEGDEQYF
TRBD1	TRBV6-6	.	TRBJ1-2	TGTGCCAGCAGTAACTCCATCGGACAGGGCGGTGGCTACACCTTC	CASSNSIGQGGGYTF
TRBD1	TRBV27	.	TRBJ1-6	TGTGCCAGCAGGAGAGAGACAGGGGTCTATTCACCCCTCCACTTT	CASRRETGVYSPLHF
.	TRBV21-1	.	TRBJ1-1	TGTGCCAGCAGCAAAGGGGAGGGCTACTCGAACACTGAAGCTTTCTTT	CASSKGEGYSNTEAFF
.	TRBV3-1/TRBV3-2	.	TRBJ1-5	TGTGCCAGCAGCCAAGGTGGCAGGGTTTGGCAGCCCCAGCATTTT	CASSQGGRVWQPQHF
TRBD1	TRBV5-1	few	TRBJ1-6	TGCGCCAGCAGGCCGGGACAGGGTAGATTCTCACCCCTCCACTTT	CASRPGQGRFSPLHF
TRBD2	TRBV11-3	.	TRBJ2-5	TGTGCCAGCAGCCCCGCCCGACTAGCGGGGGGCCAAGAGACCCAGTACTTC	CASSPARLAGGQETQYF
.	TRBV3-1/TRBV3-2	.	TRBJ2-7	TGTGCCAGCAGCCAAGGGAGTCGGGGGAACGAGCAGTACTTC	CASSQGSRGNEQYF
.	TRBV5-4	.	TRBJ1-2	TGTGCCAGCAGCCCGGCACTGCCTCGGGACAAACTTAACTATGGCTACACCTTC	CASSPALPRDKLNYGYTF
.	TRBV6-1	.	TRBJ1-2	TGTGCCAGCAGTGAAGCGAGACTGCGCGGGACTTGGGCGTTC	CASSEARLRGTWAF
.	TRBV6-5	.	TRBJ1-3	TGTGCCAGCACTCCCTCTCAGTTCTCTGGAAACACCATATATTTT	CASTPSQFSGNTIYF
TRBD1	TRBV4-1	.	TRBJ1-6	TGCGCCAGCAGCCGGGAAACCGGGACAGCCAATTCACCCCTCCACTTT	CASSRETGTANSPLHF
.	TRBV5-5	once	TRBJ2-1	TGTGCCAGCAGCCTAACAGGTTCCCCGAGCTCCTACAATGAGCAGTTCTTC	CASSLTGSPSSYNEQFF
.	TRBV7-9	.	TRBJ2-7	TGTGCCAGCAGCGCGAATAACTACGAGCAGTACTTC	CASSANNYEQYF
.	TRBV6-1	.	TRBJ1-5	TGTGCCAGCAGTGAAGTCAGAATTCAGCCCCAGCATTTT	CASSEVRIQPQHF
.	TRBV19	once	TRBJ1-2	TGTGCCAGTAGTATGGCAGAGGCATTCTATGGCTACACCTTC	CASSMAEAFYGYTF
.	TRBV12-3/TRBV12-4	.	TRBJ1-6	TGTGCCAGCAGTTTTGGGGGGAGTTCACCCCTCCACTTT	CASSFGGSSPLHF
.	TRBV5-1	.	TRBJ1-1	TGCGCCAGCATAGCGGAGTACGGGAACACTGAAGCTTTCTTT	CASIAEYGNTEAFF
TRBD1	TRBV3-1/TRBV3-2	.	TRBJ2-7	TGTGCCAGCAGCTTTCGGACAGGGGGCATATACGAGCAGTACTTC	CASSFRTGGIYEQYF
TRBD1	TRBV5-5	.	TRBJ2-1	TGTGCCAGCAGCCCCGGACAGGGGGCCTACAATGAGCAGTTCTTC	CASSPGQGAYNEQFF
TRBD1	TRBV29-1	.	TRBJ1-5	TGCAGCGCCGGAGAACAGGGGAGTCAGCCCCAGCATTTT	CSAGEQGSQPQHF
.	TRBV28	.	TRBJ1-5	TGTGCCAGCAGATCTGACAGTGGAGATCAGCCCCAGCATTTT	CASRSDSGDQPQHF
.	TRBV6-6	.	TRBJ1-6	TGTGCCAGCAGTTACGCGGGAGCATATAATTCACCCCTCCACTTT	CASSYAGAYNSPLHF
TRBD1	TRBV5-1	.	TRBJ1-4	TGCGCCAGCAGCTTTAGACCGGGACAGGGGAGTGAAAAACTGTTTTTT	CASSFRPGQGSEKLFF
TRBD1	TRBV19	.	TRBJ1-5	TGTGCCAGTAGTATACGGACAGGGGGAAGGCAGCCCCAGCATTTT	CASSIRTGGRQPQHF
.	TRBV18	.	TRBJ1-2	TGTGCCAGCTCACCAGGACACAGCTATGGCTACACCTTC	CASSPGHSYGYTF